A selection of T cell receptor beta chains follows, all from one sample in a study of cytomegalovirus exposure and HLA in healthy donors. The table came from immunoSEQ multiplex PCR; TCRdb's copy has only in-frame clones and leaves some out. The data hold 150,000 to 200,000 clones, with about four fifths observed a single time. The sequencing sample was made of PBMCs. Receptors originate from a man between 25 and 39 years old in good health and CMV-seropositive. The CDR3 runs from the conserved cysteine through the conserved F or W. The D gene is left open where the match is weak. Expanded clones get a size class; other rows say once, few or many, or leave the size out.

d_call	v_call	j_call	clone_size	cdr3_nt	cdr3_aa
NA	TRBV19	TRBJ1-2	NA	TGTGCCAGTAGTATAGTAGGACAAGACTATGGCTACACCTTC	CASSIVGQDYGYTF
NA	TRBV6-5	TRBJ1-5	NA	TGTGCCAGCAGTTACGGGCAGGTAAACCAGCCCCAGCATTTT	CASSYGQVNQPQHF
NA	TRBV19	TRBJ2-1	NA	TGTGCCAGTAGTCCAAAACTAGGGAGCCACACAAGGGATGAGCAGTTCTTC	CASSPKLGSHTRDEQFF
TRBD1	TRBV6-5	TRBJ1-5	NA	TGTGCCAGCAGTTGGGACAGGGATCAGCCCCAGCATTTT	CASSWDRDQPQHF
NA	TRBV2	TRBJ1-1	NA	TGTGCCAGCAGGGGAGGGTGGGGCGAGAACACTGAAGCTTTCTTT	CASRGGWGENTEAFF
TRBD2	TRBV10-1	TRBJ2-2	NA	TGCGCCACCGAATCGCGGGAGTATCCCGGGGAGCTGTTTTTT	CATESREYPGELFF
TRBD2	TRBV7-3	TRBJ2-1	NA	TGTGCCAGCAGCGCCCGCCAGCGGGGGGCGGGGGATGAGCAGTTCTTC	CASSARQRGAGDEQFF
NA	TRBV28	TRBJ1-3	NA	TGTGCCAGCAGTCCGAGGGTATTTGGAAACACCATATATTTT	CASSPRVFGNTIYF
TRBD1	TRBV6-1	TRBJ1-2	NA	TGTGCCAGCAGTGAGGGGGACAGGGCAAGCTATGGCTACACCTTC	CASSEGDRASYGYTF
TRBD2	TRBV5-5	TRBJ2-7	NA	TGTGCCAGCAGCTTGGATCCGGGGGGGCGTCAGGAGCAGTACTTC	CASSLDPGGRQEQYF
NA	TRBV19	TRBJ2-2	NA	TGTGCCAGTACCTGGGAGAGCGTGGGGACCGGGGAGCTGTTTTTT	CASTWESVGTGELFF
NA	TRBV7-8	TRBJ1-1	NA	TGTGCCAGCAGCTTAGTTCGGGTGGGGAACACTGAAGCTTTCTTT	CASSLVRVGNTEAFF
NA	TRBV29-1	TRBJ2-2	few	TGCAGCGTGGCACAGGGAAACGGGGAGCTGTTTTTT	CSVAQGNGELFF
TRBD1	TRBV19	TRBJ1-6	few	TGTGCCAGTAGTACAGCCGGGACAGGGGGCCCACCCCTCCACTTT	CASSTAGTGGPPLHF
TRBD2	TRBV9	TRBJ2-1	NA	TGTGCCAGCAGCGCCTCTAGCGGGGTCTACAATGAGCAGTTCTTC	CASSASSGVYNEQFF
NA	TRBV6-5	TRBJ1-2	NA	TGTGCCAGCAGTTACTTGTCCCGGGACATCTATGGCTACACCTTC	CASSYLSRDIYGYTF
NA	TRBV30	TRBJ1-2	NA	TGTGCCTGGAGTCTTCGGACAGACTATGGCTACACCTTC	CAWSLRTDYGYTF
NA	TRBV27	TRBJ2-3	NA	TGTGCCAGCAGTCCCAGTCTCGGCACAGATACGCAGTATTTT	CASSPSLGTDTQYF
TRBD2	TRBV30	TRBJ2-1	NA	TGTGCCCGATCGGGGGGACCCTACAATGAGCAGTTCTTC	CARSGGPYNEQFF
TRBD2	TRBV30	TRBJ2-5	NA	TGTGCCTACCATCTGGGAGGGGAGACCCAGTACTTC	CAYHLGGETQYF
TRBD2	TRBV5-1	TRBJ2-3	NA	TGCGCCAGCAGCTTGGCTGCTAGCGGGGCAGGGGATACGCAGTATTTT	CASSLAASGAGDTQYF
NA	TRBV11-2	TRBJ1-1	NA	TGTGCCAGCAGCTTTGGGGGGTGGAACACTGAAGCTTTCTTT	CASSFGGWNTEAFF
TRBD1	TRBV27	TRBJ2-7	few	TGTGCCAGCAGTCGGACAGGAGTCTCCTACGAGCAGTACTTC	CASSRTGVSYEQYF
NA	TRBV9	TRBJ1-4	NA	TGTGCCAGCAGCGTAGGAGCGGGGAAGGATGAAAAACTGTTTTTT	CASSVGAGKDEKLFF
TRBD2	TRBV6-1	TRBJ2-1	once	TGTGCCAGCAGTGATAGGGGACTATCGTACAATGAGCAGTTCTTC	CASSDRGLSYNEQFF
NA	TRBV7-9	TRBJ2-7	NA	TGTGCCAGCACCCCGATAGGTTTAGGGGACGAGCAGTACTTC	CASTPIGLGDEQYF
NA	TRBV30	TRBJ2-3	NA	TGTGCCTGGAATGGTGAGGGCTTCACAGATACGCAGTATTTT	CAWNGEGFTDTQYF
TRBD2	TRBV29-1	TRBJ2-1	NA	TGCAGCGTTGAGTCCCCTAGCGGGAGGGCCATGGGTGAGCAGTTCTTC	CSVESPSGRAMGEQFF
NA	TRBV6-6	TRBJ2-7	NA	TGTGCCAGCAGTTACGGGACAAGGAGACCCTACGAGCAGTACTTC	CASSYGTRRPYEQYF